This T cell receptor beta chain derives from a study of breast tumors, draining lymph nodes, adjacent tissues. Study-wide results and limits: Data fit most tumor T cells coming from lymph node, expanding in tumor. Tumor repertoires ranked between lymph nodes and nontumor tissue in diversity, with V and J gene preferences. Tumor and nontumor repertoires were significantly more similar in luminal-like than in basal-like breast cancer. That most tumor T cells come from lymph nodes remained unproven.

CDR3 length equals 15 residues. Trimming cost V 5 bases and J 0 bases, with 11 bases left between them. CDR1 and CDR2 from the germline V gene are MNHNS and SASEGT. TCRdb re-derived calls from the multiplex PCR reads in MiXCR, one entry per CDR3 protein. The sample has about 230,000 distinct CDR3 sequences, less than 40% seen once; the top ten hold around 1.5%. Breast cancer patients provided tissue from their axillary draining lymph nodes. Comments on this clonotype: Its specificity is unknown.

V is TRBV6-1 and J is TRBJ2-1; D gene unclear. This clonotype originated in a female donor with breast cancer. Some clones in this sample may be carry-over from other donors' samples. What was sequenced was axillary lymph node tissue. As DNA, the CDR3 is TGTGCCAGCAGTCAACTACCCGTCTCCTACAATGAGCAGTTCTTC. It codes for CASSQLPVSYNEQFF.